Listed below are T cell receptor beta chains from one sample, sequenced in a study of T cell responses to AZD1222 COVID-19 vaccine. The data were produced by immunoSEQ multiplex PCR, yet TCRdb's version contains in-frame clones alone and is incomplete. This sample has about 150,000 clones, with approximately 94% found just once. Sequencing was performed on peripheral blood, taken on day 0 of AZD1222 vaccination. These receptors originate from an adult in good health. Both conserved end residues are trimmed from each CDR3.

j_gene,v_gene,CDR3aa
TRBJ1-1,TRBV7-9,ASSLGEGYTEAF
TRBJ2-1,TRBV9,ASSVEADNKQF
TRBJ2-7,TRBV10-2,ASSETKRGQVGYEQY
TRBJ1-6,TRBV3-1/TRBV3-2,ASSFPFSPLH
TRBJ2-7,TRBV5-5,ASSSQSVEQY
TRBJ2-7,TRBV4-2,ASSRNEAQRDAYEQY
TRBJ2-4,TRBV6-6,ASSQKAGTGAWNIQY
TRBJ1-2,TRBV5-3,ARSYPRENYGYT
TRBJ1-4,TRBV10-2,ASRSTGGGEKLF
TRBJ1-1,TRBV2,ASKAGGSGEAF
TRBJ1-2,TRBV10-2,ASSEDRDYGYT
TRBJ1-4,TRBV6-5,ASSYGQSNEKLF
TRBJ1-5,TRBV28,ASREGRANSNQPQH
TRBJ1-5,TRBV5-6,ASSPGSNQPQH
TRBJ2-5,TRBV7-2,ASSLELAGGETQY
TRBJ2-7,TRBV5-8,ASSLGLSREQY
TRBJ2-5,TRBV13,ASSSGTSGGHTTQY
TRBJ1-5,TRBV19,ASTPRLGGNQPQH
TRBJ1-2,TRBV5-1,ASSLGSSNPGQGIKGYT
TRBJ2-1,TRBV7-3,ASSLIQPKTYNEQF
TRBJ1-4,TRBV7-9,ASSLAGGINEKLF
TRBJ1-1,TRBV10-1,ANPRGSFSLDTEAF
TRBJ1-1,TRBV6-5,ASRRGMNTEAF
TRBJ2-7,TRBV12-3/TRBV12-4,ASSFRFYEQY
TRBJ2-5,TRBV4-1,ASSPETGLKTQY
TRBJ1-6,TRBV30,AWSAGQGNSPLH
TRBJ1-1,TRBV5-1,ASSLIRGSNTEAF
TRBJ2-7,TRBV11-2,ASSKGLAYEQY
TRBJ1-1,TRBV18,ASSLKGDTEAF
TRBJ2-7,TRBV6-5,ASSPDSPTPYEQY
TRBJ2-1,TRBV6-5,ASRIVPGGYNEQF
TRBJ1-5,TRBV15,ATSRDGGGQPQH
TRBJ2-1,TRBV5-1,ASSLGSSNEQF
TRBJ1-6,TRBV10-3,AISAPQTPRGSPLH
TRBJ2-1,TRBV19,ASRGAATYNEQF
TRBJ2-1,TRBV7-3,ASSFSPTSGSHEQF
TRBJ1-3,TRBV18,ASSESSGNTIY
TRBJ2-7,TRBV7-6,ASSFNQGAYEQY
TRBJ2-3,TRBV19,ASSIDPSGFTDTQY